The present entry profiles one T cell receptor beta chain with its context. Its antigen remains unknown. The germline CDR1 and CDR2 sequences are MNHEY and SVGEGT. Trimming took 0 bases from V and 1 from J; bases not matched to a gene: 1. The length of the CDR3 is 16 residues. The sample comes from a study of CD8 T cells in Susac syndrome. Study results and limitations: Susac-specific public clones were found in total CD8+ and CD8+ TEMRA repertoires, numbering under 20 and five, respectively.

Random-hexamer reverse transcription was applied to about 0.5 to 1 ug RNA. By means of immunoSEQ multiplex PCR, TCR beta CDR3 spanning 54 Vbeta and 13 Jbeta underwent amplification. TCRdb itself ran the immunoSEQ multiplex PCR reads through MiXCR, one entry per CDR3 protein. This repertoire shows 95,000 to 150,000 distinct CDR3 sequences, 85% to 95% found once; its top ten account for about 0.28%. The sequence came from a human donor with Susac syndrome. This sequence joins TRBV6-2 or TRBV6-3 and TRBJ2-7; the match to TRBD2 covers 12 bases. The sample was CD8+ T cells from PBMCs. This chain's CDR3 is CASSYSLAGGSYEQYF. The DNA of the CDR3 is TGTGCCAGCAGTTACTCACTAGCGGGGGGATCCTACGAGCAGTACTTC.